The sequence of this T cell receptor beta chain was determined in a study of T-cell memory formation after mild COVID-19. This CDR3 is 14 amino acids long. The V end lost 4 bases, the J end lost 4 bases, and 13 bases lay between the germline ends. Germline V gene sequence: CDR1 SEHNR, CDR2 FQNEAQ (reference sequence). It was 5'RACE with constant-segment primers that produced the TCR alpha and TCR beta cDNA libraries, which carried sample barcodes and UMIs. TCRdb re-analysed the 5' RACE reads in MiXCR, keeping a single row per CDR3 protein. Among about 430,000 distinct CDR3 sequences listed, roughly 18% were seen once.

The TCR comes from a man aged 18 to 30 who had mild COVID-19 (a few samples of this study predate the infection). Cell type and time point are not known. The chain recombines TRBV7-9 with TRBJ2-5; D is perhaps TRBD1 or TRBD2 (6 bases each). Sequences were obtained from PBMCs or a T cell subset sorted from them (not recorded which). CDR3 bases: TGTGCCAGCAGCTCCGGCAGGGGACTAGAGACCCAGTACTTC. As protein: CASSSGRGLETQYF.